The 6 T cell receptor beta chains below come from one sample, sequenced in a study of blood T cells in healthy people across ages. A second PCR, run for roughly 7 to 11 cycles, used a sample-barcoded 5' primer plus a J-beta primer mix. TCRdb ran MiXCR on the 5' RACE reads and lists one entry per CDR3 protein. The data contain about 1.8 million distinct CDR3 sequences, approximately 50% of them seen just once; the ten biggest clones take up approximately 2.1%. The sample was blood. The receptors originated from a woman aged 40 to 50 in good health.

The V and J genes are TRBV4-3 and TRBJ1-2, with 7 bases fitting TRBD1. V gave up 1 base and J gave up 5 bases; unmatched junction bases: 4. Germline values: CDR1 LGHNA, CDR2 YSLEER. The CDR3 has 14 amino acids. CDR3 nucleotide sequence: TGCGCCAGCAGCCAAGGCGAGACAGGGTATGGCTACACCTTC. Amino acid sequence: CASSQGETGYGYTF.

This clonotype was seen a handful of times. This sequence joins TRBV7-3 and TRBJ2-5; TRBD1 is a possible D gene (5 bases). The CDR3 sequence is 15 residues long. Germline-derived CDR1 and CDR2 are SGHTA and FQGTGA. The germline V and J ends were trimmed by 0 bases and 5 bases, with 13 bases remaining between them. CDR3 sequence reads: CASSLTGQSLETQYF. In DNA form, the CDR3 reads TGTGCCAGCAGCTTAACGGGGCAGAGCTTGGAGACCCAGTACTTC.

The chain links TRBV9 to TRBJ2-3; D not certain. Trimming cost V 5 bases and J 3 bases, with 10 bases left between them. This CDR3 is built from 13 residues. Per the germline V gene, CDR1 is SGDLS and CDR2 is YYNGEE. DNA for the CDR3: TGTGCCAGCAGTAAAAGTGCGACAGATACGCAGTATTTT. Protein: CASSKSATDTQYF.

The V call is TRBV4-2, the J call TRBJ1-2, with TRBD1 as a possible D gene (5 bases). The CDR3 loop spans 15 amino acids. Germline V gene sequence: CDR1 LGHNA, CDR2 YNFKEQ. V was pared by 2 bases and J by 4 bases, with 14 bases between. The CDR3 is CASSQLEGSVYGYTF. The DNA of the CDR3 is TGTGCCAGCAGCCAATTGGAGGGGTCGGTCTATGGCTACACCTTC.

The chain links TRBV5-1 to TRBJ1-6, with D maybe TRBD1 (5 bases). V was pared by 0 bases and J by 9 bases, with 13 bases between. Germline CDR1 and CDR2: SGHRS and YFSETQ. This CDR3 region has 15 residues. Here the CDR3 reads CASSLEWDGASPLHF. DNA of the CDR3: TGCGCCAGCAGCTTGGAATGGGACGGGGCTTCACCCCTCCACTTT.

This chain links TRBV7-9 with TRBJ2-1, with TRBD2 identical over 11 bases. V shed 5 bases, J shed 12 bases, and the junction held 21 bases outside the gene matches. Germline CDR1 is SEHNR and CDR2 is FQNEAQ (reference sequence). The CDR3 contains 18 residues. CDR3 amino acids: CASSQPSGGKVDFAGQFF. The CDR3 bases are TGTGCCAGCAGCCAACCTAGCGGGGGGAAAGTGGATTTCGCTGGGCAGTTCTTC.